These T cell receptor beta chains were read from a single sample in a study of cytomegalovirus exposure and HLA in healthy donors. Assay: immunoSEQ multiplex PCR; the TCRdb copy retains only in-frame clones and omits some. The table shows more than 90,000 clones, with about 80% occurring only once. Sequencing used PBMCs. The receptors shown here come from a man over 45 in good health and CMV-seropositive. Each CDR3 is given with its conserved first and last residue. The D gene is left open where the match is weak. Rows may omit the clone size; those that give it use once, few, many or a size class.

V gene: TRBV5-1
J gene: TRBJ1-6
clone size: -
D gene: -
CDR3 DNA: TGCGCCAGCAGCTTGGAGCAACTAGTCGGTTCACCCCTCCACTTT
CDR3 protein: CASSLEQLVGSPLHF

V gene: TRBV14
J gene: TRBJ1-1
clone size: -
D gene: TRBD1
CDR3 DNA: TGTGCCAGCAGCCCCAGGACAGGGGCGGGTAGTGAAGCTTTCTTT
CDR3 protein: CASSPRTGAGSEAFF

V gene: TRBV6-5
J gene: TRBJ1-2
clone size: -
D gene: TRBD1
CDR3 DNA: TGTGCCAGCAGCCGTGGGACAGCCGAGTCGGGCTACACCTTC
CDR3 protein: CASSRGTAESGYTF

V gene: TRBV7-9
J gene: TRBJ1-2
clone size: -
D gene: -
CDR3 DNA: TGTGCCAGCAGCTTAGATGGCAGAAACTATGGCTACACCTTC
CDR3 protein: CASSLDGRNYGYTF

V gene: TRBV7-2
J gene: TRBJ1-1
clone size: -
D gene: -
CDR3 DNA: TGTGCCAGCATCACCCTGCGGGGGGCGAACACTGAAGCTTTCTTT
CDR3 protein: CASITLRGANTEAFF

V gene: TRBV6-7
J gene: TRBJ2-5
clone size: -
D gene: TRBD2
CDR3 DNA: TGTGCCAGGGAAACCGGGACTAGCGAGGAGACCCAGTACTTC
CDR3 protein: CARETGTSEETQYF

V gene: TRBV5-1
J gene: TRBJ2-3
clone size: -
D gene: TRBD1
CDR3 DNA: TGCGCCAGCAGCTTAAACAGGGGCCCAGATACGCAGTATTTT
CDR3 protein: CASSLNRGPDTQYF

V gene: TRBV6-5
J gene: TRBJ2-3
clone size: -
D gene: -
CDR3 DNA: TGTGCCAGCTCGGGGTGGACAGATACGCAGTATTTT
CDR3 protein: CASSGWTDTQYF

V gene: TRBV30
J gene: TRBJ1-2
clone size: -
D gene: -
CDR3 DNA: TGTGCCTGGAGTGTACTATCAAGCTACACCTTC
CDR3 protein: CAWSVLSSYTF

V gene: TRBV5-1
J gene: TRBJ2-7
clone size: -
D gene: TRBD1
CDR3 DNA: TGCGCCAGCAGCATGTCCCGGACAGGCTACGAGCAGTACTTC
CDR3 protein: CASSMSRTGYEQYF

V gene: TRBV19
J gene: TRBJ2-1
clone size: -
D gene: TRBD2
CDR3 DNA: TGTGCCAGTAGTATAGGGACTAGCGGGAGGAATGAGCAGTTCTTC
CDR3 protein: CASSIGTSGRNEQFF

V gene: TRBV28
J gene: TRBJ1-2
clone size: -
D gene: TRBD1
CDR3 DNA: TGTGCCAGCAGTGGGAGGGACAGGGACGGCTACACCTTC
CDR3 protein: CASSGRDRDGYTF

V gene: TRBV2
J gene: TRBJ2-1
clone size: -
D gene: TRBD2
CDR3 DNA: TGTGCCAGCAATTTCGGCGGGAGTAGGAATGAGCAGTTCTTC
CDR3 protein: CASNFGGSRNEQFF

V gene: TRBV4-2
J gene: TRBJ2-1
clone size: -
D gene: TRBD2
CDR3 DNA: TGTGCCAGCAGCCAAGCGACTAGCGGGGGCCCCAGGGGGCAGTTCTTC
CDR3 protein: CASSQATSGGPRGQFF

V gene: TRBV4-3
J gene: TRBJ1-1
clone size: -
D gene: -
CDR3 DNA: TGCGCCAGCAGCCTCGGCGGGGTCGGGACTGAAGCTTTCTTT
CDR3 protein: CASSLGGVGTEAFF

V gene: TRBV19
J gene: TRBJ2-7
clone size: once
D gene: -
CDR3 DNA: TGTGCCAGTTCCTCGAGGGCTCCGTCCTACGAGCAGTACTTC
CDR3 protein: CASSSRAPSYEQYF

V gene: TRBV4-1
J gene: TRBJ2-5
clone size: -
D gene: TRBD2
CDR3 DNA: TGCGCCAGCAGCCAAGATCCTAGCGGTCTACACCCCAGAGAGACCCAGTACTTC
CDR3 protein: CASSQDPSGLHPRETQYF

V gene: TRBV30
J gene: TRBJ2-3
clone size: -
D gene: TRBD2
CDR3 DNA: TGTGCCTGGACTAGCGGGGGCCAAACTTCGGATACGCAGTATTTT
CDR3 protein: CAWTSGGQTSDTQYF

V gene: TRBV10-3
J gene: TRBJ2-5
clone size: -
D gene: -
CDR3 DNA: TGTGCCATCAGAAATGACAGAACATCGCAAGAGACCCAGTACTTC
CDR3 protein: CAIRNDRTSQETQYF

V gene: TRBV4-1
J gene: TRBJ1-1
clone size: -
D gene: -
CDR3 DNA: TGCGCCAGCAGCCCCCAATTGAGGGACATGAACACTGAAGCTTTCTTT
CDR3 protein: CASSPQLRDMNTEAFF

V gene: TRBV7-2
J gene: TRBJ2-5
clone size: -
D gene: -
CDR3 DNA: TGTGCCAGCAGCTTCAACGGGGAGACCCAGTACTTC
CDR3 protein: CASSFNGETQYF

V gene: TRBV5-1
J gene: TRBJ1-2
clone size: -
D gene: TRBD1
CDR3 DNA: TGCGCCAGCAGCTGGGACAGGGGGTATGGCTACACCTTC
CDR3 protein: CASSWDRGYGYTF

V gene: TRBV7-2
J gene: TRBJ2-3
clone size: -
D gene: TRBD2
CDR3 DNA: TGTGCCAGCAGCCCCCTGCGGGGGGCAGATACGCAGTATTTT
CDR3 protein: CASSPLRGADTQYF

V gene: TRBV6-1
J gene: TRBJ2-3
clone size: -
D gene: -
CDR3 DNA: TGTGCCAGCAGTGAAAACCCCTATTCCTCAGATACGCAGTATTTT
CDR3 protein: CASSENPYSSDTQYF

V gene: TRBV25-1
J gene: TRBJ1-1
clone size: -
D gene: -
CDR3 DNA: TGTGCCAGCAGTGATAGGATGGGAGTCACTGAAGCTTTCTTT
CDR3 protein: CASSDRMGVTEAFF

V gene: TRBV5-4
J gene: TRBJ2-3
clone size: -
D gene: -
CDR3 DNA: TGTGCCAGCAGCTTTAGGCTAGCAGCAGATACGCAGTATTTT
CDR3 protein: CASSFRLAADTQYF

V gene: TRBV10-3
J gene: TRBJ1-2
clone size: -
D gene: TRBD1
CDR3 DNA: TGTGCCATCAGTGAGTCGACGACAGGGGGTTATGGCTACACCTTC
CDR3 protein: CAISESTTGGYGYTF

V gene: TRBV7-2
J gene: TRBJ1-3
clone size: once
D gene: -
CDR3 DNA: TGTGCCAGCAGCTTAGTTGGGGGCGGGGGGGTATCTGGAAACACCATATATTTT
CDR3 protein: CASSLVGGGGVSGNTIYF

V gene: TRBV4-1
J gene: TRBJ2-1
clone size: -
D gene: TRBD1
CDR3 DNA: TGCGCCAGCAGCCTGGGGACAGCCTTTAGGAATGAGCAGTTCTTC
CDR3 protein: CASSLGTAFRNEQFF

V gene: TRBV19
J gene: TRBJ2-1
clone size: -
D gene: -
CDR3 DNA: TGTGCCAGTGGGAGGGGGGAGACCTACAATGAGCAGTTCTTC
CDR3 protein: CASGRGETYNEQFF

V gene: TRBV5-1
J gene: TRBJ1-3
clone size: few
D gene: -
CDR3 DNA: TGCGCCAGCAGCTTGGACAGGGCGCCTGGAAACACCATATATTTT
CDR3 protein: CASSLDRAPGNTIYF

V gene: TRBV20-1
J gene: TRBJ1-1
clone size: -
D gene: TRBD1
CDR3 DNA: TGCAGTGCTTTCAGGGGGGCTGAAGCTTTCTTT
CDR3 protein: CSAFRGAEAFF

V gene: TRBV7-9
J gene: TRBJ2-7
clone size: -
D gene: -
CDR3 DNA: TGTGCCAGCGGTGACGGAGGGCCGTATGAGCAGTACTTC
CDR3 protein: CASGDGGPYEQYF

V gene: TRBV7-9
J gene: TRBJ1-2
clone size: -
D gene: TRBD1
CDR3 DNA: TGTGCCAGCAGCCTAGGGGGGACAGGGAGGGATGGCTACACCTTC
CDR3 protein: CASSLGGTGRDGYTF

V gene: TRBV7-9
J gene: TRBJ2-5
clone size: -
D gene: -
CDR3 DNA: TGTGCCAGCAGCTTACCGGGCGGAGGGGGCGGCTTAGAGACCCAGTACTTC
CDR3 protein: CASSLPGGGGGLETQYF

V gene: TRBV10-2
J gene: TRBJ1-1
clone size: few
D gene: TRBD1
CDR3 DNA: TGCGCCAGCAGTGACCAGACAGGGGGAGGCACTGAAGCTTTCTTT
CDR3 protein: CASSDQTGGGTEAFF

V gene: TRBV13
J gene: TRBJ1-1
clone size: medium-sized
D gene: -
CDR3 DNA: TGTGCCAGCAGCACAGGGTCACACACTGAAGCTTTCTTT
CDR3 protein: CASSTGSHTEAFF

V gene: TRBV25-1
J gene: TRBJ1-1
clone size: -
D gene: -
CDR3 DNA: TGTGCCAGCAGTGAATCGGGGTACATGAACACTGAAGCTTTCTTT
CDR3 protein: CASSESGYMNTEAFF

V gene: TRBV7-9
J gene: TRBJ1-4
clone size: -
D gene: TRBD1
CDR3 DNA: TGTGCCAGCAGGCAACAGACAGGGGACAGGCGGAATGAAAAACTGTTTTTT
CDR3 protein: CASRQQTGDRRNEKLFF

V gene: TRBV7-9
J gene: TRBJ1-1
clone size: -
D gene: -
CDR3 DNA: TGTGCCAGCAGCTTAAGGGGTGAGGCCACTGAAGCTTTCTTT
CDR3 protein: CASSLRGEATEAFF

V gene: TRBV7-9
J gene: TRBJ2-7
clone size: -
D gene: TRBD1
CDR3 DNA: TGTGCCAGCAGCCCCGTTGGACAGGGGCACCACGAGCAGTACTTC
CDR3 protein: CASSPVGQGHHEQYF

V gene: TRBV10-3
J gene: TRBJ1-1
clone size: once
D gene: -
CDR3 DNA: TGTGCCATCAGTGGAGCAGGGCTACGAACAGAAGCTTTCTTT
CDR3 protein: CAISGAGLRTEAFF

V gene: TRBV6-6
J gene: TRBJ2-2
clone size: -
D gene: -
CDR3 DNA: TGTGCCAGCAGTTATGACACCAACACCGGGGAGCTGTTTTTT
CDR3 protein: CASSYDTNTGELFF

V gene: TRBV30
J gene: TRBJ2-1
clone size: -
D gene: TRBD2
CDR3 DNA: TGTGCCTGGAGGGCCGGGGGGGCCTACAATGAGCAGTTCTTC
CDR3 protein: CAWRAGGAYNEQFF

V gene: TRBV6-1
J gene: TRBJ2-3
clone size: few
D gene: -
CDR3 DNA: TGTGCCAGCAGTGAAAGGGACTCGGGAACGCAGTATTTT
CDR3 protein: CASSERDSGTQYF

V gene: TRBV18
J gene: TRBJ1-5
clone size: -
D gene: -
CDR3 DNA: TGTGCCAGCTCACCACGGGGTTCAACAGGAGCTGATCAGCCCCAGCATTTT
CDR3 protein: CASSPRGSTGADQPQHF

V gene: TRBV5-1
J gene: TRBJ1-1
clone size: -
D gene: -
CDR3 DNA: TGCGCCAGCAGCCAGGGTGGTTGGGGGCAGCGGAACACTGAAGCTTTCTTT
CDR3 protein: CASSQGGWGQRNTEAFF

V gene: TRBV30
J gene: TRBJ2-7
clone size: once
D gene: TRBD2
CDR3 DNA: TGTGCCTGGAGGGGGCGGGGGACCTACGAGCAGTACTTC
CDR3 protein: CAWRGRGTYEQYF

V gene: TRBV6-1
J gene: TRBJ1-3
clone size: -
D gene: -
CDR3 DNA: TGTGCCAGCGCCGGGGGTGCTGGAAACACCATATATTTT
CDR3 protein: CASAGGAGNTIYF

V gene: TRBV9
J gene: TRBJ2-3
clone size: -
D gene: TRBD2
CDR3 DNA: TGTGCCAGCAGCGTAGGAGCGGGGGAGACAGATACGCAGTATTTT
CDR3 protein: CASSVGAGETDTQYF

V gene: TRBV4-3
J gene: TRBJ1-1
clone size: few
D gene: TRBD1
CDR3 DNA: TGCGCCAGCAGCCAAGGAGGGAGGGGGACAGGGCGGTTGTTTGGTGAAGCTTTCTTT
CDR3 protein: CASSQGGRGTGRLFGEAFF

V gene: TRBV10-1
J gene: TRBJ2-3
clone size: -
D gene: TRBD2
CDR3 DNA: TGCGCCAGCACGGACAGCGGGAGGTATCCAGATACGCAGTATTTT
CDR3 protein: CASTDSGRYPDTQYF

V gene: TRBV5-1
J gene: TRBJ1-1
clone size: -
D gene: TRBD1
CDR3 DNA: TGCGCCAGCAGCCCGGGACAGGGATCGGGTGAAGCTTTCTTT
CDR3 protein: CASSPGQGSGEAFF

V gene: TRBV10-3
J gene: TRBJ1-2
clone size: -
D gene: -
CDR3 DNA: TGTGCCATCAGTGATAACGGACTATCGAACTATGGCTACACCTTC
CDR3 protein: CAISDNGLSNYGYTF

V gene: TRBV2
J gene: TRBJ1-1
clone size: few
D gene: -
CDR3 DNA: TGTGCCAGCAGCAGCCGCGGGGGGGTCAATGAAGCTTTCTTT
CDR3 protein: CASSSRGGVNEAFF

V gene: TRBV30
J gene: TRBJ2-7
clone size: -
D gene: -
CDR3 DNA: TGTGCCTGGAGTTCACAGTACGAGCAGTACTTC
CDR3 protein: CAWSSQYEQYF

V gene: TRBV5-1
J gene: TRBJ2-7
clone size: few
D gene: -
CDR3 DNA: TGCGCCAGCAGCTTGTTCAGGGACTACGAGCAGTACTTC
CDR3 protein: CASSLFRDYEQYF

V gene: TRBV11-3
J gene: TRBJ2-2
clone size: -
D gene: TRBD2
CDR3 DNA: TGTGCCAGCAGCTTTAGGACGGCGGGGGGGCCCGGGGAGCTGTTTTTT
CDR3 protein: CASSFRTAGGPGELFF